A single sample is the source of the 5 T cell receptor beta chains below, sequenced in a study of human T cells and chemical hapten exposure. Specified time point: pre-sensitization, week 0. Treatment indicated: therapeutic diphenylcyclopropenone sensitization with weekly scalp DPC. TCRdb processed the RACE reads anew with MiXCR; each CDR3 protein has one entry. The repertoire holds approximately 50,000 distinct CDR3 sequences, with over 9% as singletons. Here the sequenced sample was whole blood, taken in connection with sensitization to the hapten diphenylcyclopropenone (DPC). The receptors were gathered from a woman aged 40 to 49 with alopecia areata. Some clones in this sample may be carry-over from other donors' samples.

The rearrangement joins TRBV20-1 to TRBJ2-5; TRBD2 agrees at 10 bases. Germline V gene data show CDR1 as DFQATT and CDR2 as SNEGSKA (reference sequence). The CDR3 consists of 14 residues. V lost 6 bases, J lost 5 bases, and 9 bases stayed unmatched. The CDR3 is CSASTSGGAETQYF. DNA of the CDR3: TGCAGTGCCAGTACCAGCGGGGGGGCTGAGACCCAGTACTTC.

This clonotype came up many times. This sequence joins TRBV7-2 and TRBJ2-3, with 9 positions matching TRBD2. Germline trimming cut 6 bases from V and 2 bases from J; bases unmatched to any gene: 6. Germline CDR1 reads SGHTA; CDR2 reads FQGNSA. This CDR3 contains 15 residues. DNA for the CDR3: TGTGCCAGCAGGCCAGCGGGGGGCCCCACAGATACGCAGTATTTT. It is translated as CASRPAGGPTDTQYF.

This clonotype has a handful of counts. The genes are TRBV19 and TRBJ2-1; 8 positions agree with TRBD1. The CDR3 consists of 15 residues. Per germline, CDR1 LNHDA and CDR2 SQIVND (reference sequence). The V gene end was trimmed by 5 bases and the J gene end by 7 bases; junction bases not matched to a gene: 10. The CDR3 reads CASSVRDNRGNEQFF. DNA of the CDR3: TGTGCCAGTAGTGTCCGGGACAACAGGGGGAATGAGCAGTTCTTC.

Within the sample, this clonotype is medium-sized. This chain links TRBV29-1 with TRBJ1-2; D gene uncertain. The germline V gene encodes CDR1 SQVTM and CDR2 ANQGSEA. The germline V and J ends were trimmed by 6 bases and 2 bases, with 7 bases remaining between them. This CDR3 has 11 residues. The CDR3 nucleotides read TGCAGCGTGGGAGGGAACTATGGCTACACCTTC. Its translation: CSVGGNYGYTF.

The chain joins TRBV7-6 to TRBJ2-2, with 11 bases identical to TRBD2. Germline loops: CDR1 SGHVS, CDR2 FNYEAQ. Trimming at V came to 5 bases and at J to 0 bases, leaving 5 bases not matched to a gene. The CDR3 is 17 residues long. CDR3 nucleotides: TGTGCCAGCAGCCCTTGGACTAGCGGGCCGAACACCGGGGAGCTGTTTTTT. It yields the protein CASSPWTSGPNTGELFF.